At least ten counts were recorded for the clone carrying this TCR beta chain. Germline V gene sequence: CDR1 LGHDT, CDR2 YNNKEL (reference sequence). The germline V and J ends were trimmed by 1 base and 1 base, with 10 bases remaining between them. CDR3 length: 15 residues. This sample was included in a study of T cells in Graves' hyperthyroidism and ophthalmopathy. Amplification of TCR beta CDR3 regions used RNA as the template. Primed by the HTBI set, a first-round RT-PCR was run on the TCR CDR3. One entry per CDR3 protein results from TCRdb running MiXCR on the multiplex PCR reads. The sample includes 390,000 or so distinct CDR3 sequences, approximately 15% seen only once; the top ten take less than 15%.

This sequence was found in a man aged 18 to 35 with Graves' ophthalmopathy. The material sequenced was blood. The J gene is TRBJ1-1, the V gene TRBV3-1; D remains unclear. In DNA form, the CDR3 reads TGTGCCAGCAGCCAAGGACACACCACGAACACTGAAGCTTTCTTT. This encodes CASSQGHTTNTEAFF.